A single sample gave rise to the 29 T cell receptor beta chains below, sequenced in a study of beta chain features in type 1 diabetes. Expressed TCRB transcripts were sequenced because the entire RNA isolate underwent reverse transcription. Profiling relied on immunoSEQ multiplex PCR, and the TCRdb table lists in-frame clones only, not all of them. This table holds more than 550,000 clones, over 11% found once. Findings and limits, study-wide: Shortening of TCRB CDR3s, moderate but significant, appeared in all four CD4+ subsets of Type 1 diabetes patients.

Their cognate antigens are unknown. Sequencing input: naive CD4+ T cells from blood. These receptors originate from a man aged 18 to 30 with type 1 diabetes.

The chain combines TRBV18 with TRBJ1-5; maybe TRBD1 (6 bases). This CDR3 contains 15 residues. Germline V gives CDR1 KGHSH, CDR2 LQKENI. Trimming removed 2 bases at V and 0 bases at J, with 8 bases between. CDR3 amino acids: CASSPTGSSNQPQHF. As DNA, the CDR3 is TGTGCCAGCTCACCAACAGGGAGTAGCAATCAGCCCCAGCATTTT.

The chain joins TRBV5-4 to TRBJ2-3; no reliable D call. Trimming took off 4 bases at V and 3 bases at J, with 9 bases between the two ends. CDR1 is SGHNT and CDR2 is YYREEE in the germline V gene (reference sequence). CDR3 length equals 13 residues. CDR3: CASSEDPTDTQYF. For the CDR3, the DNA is TGTGCCAGCAGCGAAGACCCAACAGATACGCAGTATTTT.

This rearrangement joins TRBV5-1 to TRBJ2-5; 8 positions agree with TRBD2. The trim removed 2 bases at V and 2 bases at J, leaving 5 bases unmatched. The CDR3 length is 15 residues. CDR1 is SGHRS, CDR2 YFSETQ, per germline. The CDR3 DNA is TGCGCCAGCAGCTTAACTAGCGGATTTCAAGAGACCCAGTACTTC. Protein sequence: CASSLTSGFQETQYF.

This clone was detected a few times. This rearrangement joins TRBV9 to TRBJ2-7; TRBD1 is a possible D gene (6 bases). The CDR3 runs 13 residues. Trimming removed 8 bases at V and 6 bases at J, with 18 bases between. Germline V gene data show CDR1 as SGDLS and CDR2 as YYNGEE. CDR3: CARLYRENCEQYF. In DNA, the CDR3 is TGTGCCAGGTTATACAGGGAGAATTGCGAGCAGTACTTC.

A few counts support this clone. Here the CDR3 reads CASSVGTSGGNTQYF. The CDR3 DNA reads TGTGCCAGCAGCGTTGGGACTAGCGGGGGCAATACGCAGTATTTT. This chain links TRBV9 with TRBJ2-3; TRBD2 matches at 14 bases. The CDR3 sequence is 15 residues long. Germline CDR1 is SGDLS and CDR2 is YYNGEE. Trimming removed 2 bases from V and 7 bases from J; junction bases left unmatched: 3.

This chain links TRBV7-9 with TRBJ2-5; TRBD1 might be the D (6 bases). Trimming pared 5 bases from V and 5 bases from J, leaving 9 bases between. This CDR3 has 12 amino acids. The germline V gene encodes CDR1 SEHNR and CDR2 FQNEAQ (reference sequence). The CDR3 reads CASSPRGETQYF. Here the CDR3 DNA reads TGTGCCAGCAGCCCGAGGGGGGAGACCCAGTACTTC.

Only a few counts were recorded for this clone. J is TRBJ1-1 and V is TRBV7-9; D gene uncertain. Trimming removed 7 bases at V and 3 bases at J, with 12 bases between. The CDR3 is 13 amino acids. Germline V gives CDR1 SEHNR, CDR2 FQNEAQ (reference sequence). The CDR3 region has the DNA TGTGCCAGCACCCTAGGGTCCGACACTGAAGCTTTCTTT. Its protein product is CASTLGSDTEAFF.

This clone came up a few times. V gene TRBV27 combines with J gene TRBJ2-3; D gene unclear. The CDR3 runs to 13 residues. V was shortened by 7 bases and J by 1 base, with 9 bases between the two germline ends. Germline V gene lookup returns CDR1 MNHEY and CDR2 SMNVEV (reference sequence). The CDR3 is CASKSTGTDTQYF. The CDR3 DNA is TGTGCCAGCAAATCGACCGGCACAGATACGCAGTATTTT.

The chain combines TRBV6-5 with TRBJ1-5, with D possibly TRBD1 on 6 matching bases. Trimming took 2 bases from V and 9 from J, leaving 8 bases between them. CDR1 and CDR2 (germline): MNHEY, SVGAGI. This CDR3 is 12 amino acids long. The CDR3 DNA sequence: TGTGCCAGCAGTTACCGACAGGTGCCCCAGCATTTT. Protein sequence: CASSYRQVPQHF.

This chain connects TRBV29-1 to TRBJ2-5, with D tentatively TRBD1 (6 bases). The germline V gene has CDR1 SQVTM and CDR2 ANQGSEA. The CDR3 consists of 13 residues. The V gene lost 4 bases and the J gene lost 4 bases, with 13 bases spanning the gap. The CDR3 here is CSVVDTGSETQYF. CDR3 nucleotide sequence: TGCAGCGTTGTAGATACAGGGTCAGAGACCCAGTACTTC. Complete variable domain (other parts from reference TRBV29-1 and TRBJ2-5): SAVISQKPSRDICQRGTSLTIQCQVDSQVTMMFWYRQQPGQSLTLIATANQGSEATYESGFVIDKFPISRPNLTFSTLTVSNMSPEDSSIYLCSVVDTGSETQYFGPGTRLLVL.

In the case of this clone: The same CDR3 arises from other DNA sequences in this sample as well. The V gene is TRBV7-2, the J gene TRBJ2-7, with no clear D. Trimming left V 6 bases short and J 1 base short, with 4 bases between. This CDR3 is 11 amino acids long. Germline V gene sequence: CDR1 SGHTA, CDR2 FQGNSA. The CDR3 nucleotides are TGTGCCAGCAGTTTTTCCTACGAGCAGTACTTC. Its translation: CASSFSYEQYF.

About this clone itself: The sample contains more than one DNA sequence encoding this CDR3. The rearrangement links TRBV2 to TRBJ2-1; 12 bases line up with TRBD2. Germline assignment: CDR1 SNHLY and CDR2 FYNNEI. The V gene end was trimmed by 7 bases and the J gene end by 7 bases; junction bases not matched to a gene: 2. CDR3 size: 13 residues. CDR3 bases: TGTGCCAGCACGGGACTAGCGGGTAATGAGCAGTTCTTC. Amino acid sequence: CASTGLAGNEQFF.

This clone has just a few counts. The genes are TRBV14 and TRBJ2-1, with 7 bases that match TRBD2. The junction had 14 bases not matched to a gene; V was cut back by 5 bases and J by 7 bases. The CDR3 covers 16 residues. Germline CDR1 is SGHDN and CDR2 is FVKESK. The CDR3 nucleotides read TGTGCCAGCAGCACCCTTGGGGGAGGGCCGTGGAATGAGCAGTTCTTC. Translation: CASSTLGGGPWNEQFF.

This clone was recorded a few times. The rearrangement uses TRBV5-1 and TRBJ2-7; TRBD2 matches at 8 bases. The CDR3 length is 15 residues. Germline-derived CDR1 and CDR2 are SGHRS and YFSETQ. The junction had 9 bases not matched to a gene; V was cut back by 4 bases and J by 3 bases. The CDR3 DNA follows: TGCGCCAGCAGCCCCCGGGGAAGCGGGAGCTACGAGCAGTACTTC. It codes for CASSPRGSGSYEQYF.

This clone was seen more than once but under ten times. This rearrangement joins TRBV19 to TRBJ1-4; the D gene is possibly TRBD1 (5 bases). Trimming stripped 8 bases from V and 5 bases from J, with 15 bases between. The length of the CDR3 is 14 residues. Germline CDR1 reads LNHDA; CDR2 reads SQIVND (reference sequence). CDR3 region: CASGRAGINEKLFF. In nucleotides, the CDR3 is TGTGCCAGTGGCCGGGCAGGGATAAATGAAAAACTGTTTTTT.

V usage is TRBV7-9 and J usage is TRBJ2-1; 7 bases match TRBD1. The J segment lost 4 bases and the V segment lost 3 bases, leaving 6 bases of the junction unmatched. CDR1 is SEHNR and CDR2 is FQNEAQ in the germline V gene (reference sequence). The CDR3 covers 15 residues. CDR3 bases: TGTGCCAGCAGCTTTACAGGGGACGTATACAATGAGCAGTTCTTC. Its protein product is CASSFTGDVYNEQFF.

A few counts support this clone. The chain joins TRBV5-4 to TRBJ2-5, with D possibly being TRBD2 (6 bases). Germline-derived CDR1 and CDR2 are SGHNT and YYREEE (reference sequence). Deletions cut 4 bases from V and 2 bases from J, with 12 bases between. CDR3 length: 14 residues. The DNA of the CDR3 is TGTGCCAGCAGCGGCGGGACGCGACAAGAGACCCAGTACTTC. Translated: CASSGGTRQETQYF.

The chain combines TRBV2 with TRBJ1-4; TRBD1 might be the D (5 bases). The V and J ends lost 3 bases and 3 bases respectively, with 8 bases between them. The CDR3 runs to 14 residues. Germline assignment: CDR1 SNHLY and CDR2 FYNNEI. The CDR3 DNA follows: TGTGCCAGCAGTGAGACAGAAGCTAATGAAAAACTGTTTTTT. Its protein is CASSETEANEKLFF.

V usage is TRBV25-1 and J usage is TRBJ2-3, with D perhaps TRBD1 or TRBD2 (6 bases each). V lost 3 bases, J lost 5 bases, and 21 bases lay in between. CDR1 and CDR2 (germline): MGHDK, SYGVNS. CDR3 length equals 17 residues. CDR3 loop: CASSDSLGGDTRDTQYF. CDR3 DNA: TGTGCCAGCAGTGATAGCTTAGGCGGGGACACGAGAGATACGCAGTATTTT.

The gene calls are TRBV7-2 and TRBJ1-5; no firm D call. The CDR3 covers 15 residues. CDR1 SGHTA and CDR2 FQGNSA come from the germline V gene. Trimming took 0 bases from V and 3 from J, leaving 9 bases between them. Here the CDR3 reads CASSLAQTNNQPQHF. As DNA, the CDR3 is TGTGCCAGCAGCTTAGCGCAGACTAACAATCAGCCCCAGCATTTT.

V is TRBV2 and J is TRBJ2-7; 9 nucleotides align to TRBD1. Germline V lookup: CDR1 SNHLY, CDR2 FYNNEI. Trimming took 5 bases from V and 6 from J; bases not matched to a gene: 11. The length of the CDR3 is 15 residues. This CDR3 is CASSPGQGRAREQYF. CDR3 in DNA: TGTGCCAGCAGTCCGGGACAGGGACGGGCGCGCGAGCAGTACTTC.

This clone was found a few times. The CDR3 nucleotides are TGTGCCAGCAGCCTTACCGCCAGGGGGGGTGGCTACACCTTC. It is translated as CASSLTARGGGYTF. The chain has TRBV7-3 and TRBJ1-2; 7 positions match TRBD1. Germline V gene sequence: CDR1 SGHTA, CDR2 FQGTGA. V was pared by 5 bases and J by 7 bases, with 10 bases of the junction left unmatched. This CDR3 comprises 14 residues.

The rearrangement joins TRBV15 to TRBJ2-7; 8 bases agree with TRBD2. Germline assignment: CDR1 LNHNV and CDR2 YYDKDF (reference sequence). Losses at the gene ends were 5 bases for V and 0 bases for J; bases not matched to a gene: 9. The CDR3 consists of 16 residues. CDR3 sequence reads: CATSPLTGGSSYEQYF. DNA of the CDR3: TGTGCCACCAGCCCCCTGACGGGAGGGAGCTCCTACGAGCAGTACTTC.

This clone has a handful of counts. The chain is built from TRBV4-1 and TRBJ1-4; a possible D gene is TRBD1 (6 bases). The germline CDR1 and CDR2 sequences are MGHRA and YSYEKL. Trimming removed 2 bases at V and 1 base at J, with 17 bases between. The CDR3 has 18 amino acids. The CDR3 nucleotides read TGCGCCAGCAGCCAATTCCCCAGGGGACTTAAAACTAATGAAAAACTGTTTTTT. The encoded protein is CASSQFPRGLKTNEKLFF.

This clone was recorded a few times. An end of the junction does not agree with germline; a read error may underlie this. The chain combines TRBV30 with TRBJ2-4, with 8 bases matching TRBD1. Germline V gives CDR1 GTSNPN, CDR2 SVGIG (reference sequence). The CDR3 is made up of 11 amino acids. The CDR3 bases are TGTGCCTGGAGCGCAACCGGGACAGGACATTTC. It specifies CAWSATGTGHF. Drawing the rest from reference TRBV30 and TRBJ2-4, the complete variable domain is SQTIHQWPATLVQPVGSPLSLECTVEGTSNPNLYWYRQAAGRGLQLLFYSVGIGQISSEVPQNLSASRPQDRQFILSSKKLLLSDSGFYLCAWSATGTGHFGAGTRLSVL.

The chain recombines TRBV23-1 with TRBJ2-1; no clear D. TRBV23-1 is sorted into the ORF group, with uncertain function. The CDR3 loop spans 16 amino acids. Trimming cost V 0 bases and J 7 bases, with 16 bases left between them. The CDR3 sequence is CASSQSVQSNENEQFF. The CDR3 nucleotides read TGCGCCAGCAGTCAATCGGTACAGTCCAATGAAAATGAGCAGTTCTTC.

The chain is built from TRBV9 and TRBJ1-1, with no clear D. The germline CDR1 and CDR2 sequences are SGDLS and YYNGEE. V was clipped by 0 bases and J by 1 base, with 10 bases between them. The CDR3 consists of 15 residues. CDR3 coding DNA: TGTGCCAGCAGCGTAGGGCCCGTCACGAACACTGAAGCTTTCTTT. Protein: CASSVGPVTNTEAFF. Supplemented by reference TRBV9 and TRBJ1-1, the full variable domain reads DSGVTQTPKHLITATGQRVTLRCSPRSGDLSVYWYQQSLDQGLQFLIQYYNGEERAKGNILERFSAQQFPDLHSELNLSSLELGDSALYFCASSVGPVTNTEAFFGQGTRLTVV.

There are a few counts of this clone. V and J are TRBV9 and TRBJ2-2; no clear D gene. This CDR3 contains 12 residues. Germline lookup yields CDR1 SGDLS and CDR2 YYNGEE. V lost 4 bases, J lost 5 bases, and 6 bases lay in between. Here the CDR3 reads CASSPQTGELFF. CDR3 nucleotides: TGTGCCAGCAGCCCACAGACCGGGGAGCTGTTTTTT. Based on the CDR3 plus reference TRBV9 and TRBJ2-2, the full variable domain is DSGVTQTPKHLITATGQRVTLRCSPRSGDLSVYWYQQSLDQGLQFLIQYYNGEERAKGNILERFSAQQFPDLHSELNLSSLELGDSALYFCASSPQTGELFFGEGSRLTVL.

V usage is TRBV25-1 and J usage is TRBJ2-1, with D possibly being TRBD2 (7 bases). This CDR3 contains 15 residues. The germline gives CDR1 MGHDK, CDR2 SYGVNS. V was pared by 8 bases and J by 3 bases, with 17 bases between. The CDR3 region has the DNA TGTGCCAGCGACACCCGGGGGGCAGGCTACAATGAGCAGTTCTTC. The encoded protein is CASDTRGAGYNEQFF.